This entry concerns a single T cell receptor (beta chain). The antigen remains unidentified. Thawed PBMCs were FACS-sorted into unstimulated CD4+CD25+CD127- regulatory T cells, CD4+CD25- non-regulatory cells, CD4 and CD8 cells. The data belong to a study of Tregs in tolerant kidney transplant recipients. Study-wide results and caveats: Tolerant patients' donor-specific Tregs expanded beyond overall Tregs, suggesting antigen-driven growth.

The table came from immunoSEQ multiplex PCR; TCRdb's copy has only in-frame clones and leaves some out. This sample carries 60,000 to 95,000 clones, roughly 98% of them seen once, and the ten largest clones take around 0.5%. The receptor was isolated from a human donor who received a combined kidney and bone marrow transplant. Material: CD4+ T cells from blood, obtained before the transplant.

The CDR3 DNA reads as TGTGCCAGCAGCTTAGGCGGTGGGAGCAATCAGCCCCAGCATTTT. Translation: CASSLGGGSNQPQHF. This chain joins TRBV7-2 and TRBJ1-5; no reliable D call. In germline, CDR1 is SGHTA, CDR2 FQGNSA. V lost 1 base and J 1 base, leaving 8 bases between the germline ends. The CDR3 is 15 residues long. The full variable domain, completed using reference TRBV7-2 and TRBJ1-5, is GAGVSQSPSNKVTEKGKDVELRCDPISGHTALYWYRQSLGQGLEFLIYFQGNSAPDKSGLPSDRFSAERTGGSVSTLTIQRTQQEDSAVYLCASSLGGGSNQPQHFGDGTRLSIL.